This TCR beta chain was observed in a study of cytomegalovirus exposure and HLA in healthy donors. Between the trimmed V and J ends, which lost 7 bases and 4 bases, there was a span of 13 bases. This CDR3 region has 14 residues. Germline V CDR1 and CDR2: SNHLY, FYNNEI. PCR was performed using 60 Vbeta and 13 Jbeta primers. Libraries were prepared by immunoSEQ multiplex PCR; TCRdb keeps only in-frame clonotypes and omits some of them. Here the sample spans 200,000 to 250,000 clones, 60% to 85% being singletons. The sequencing input was PBMCs. The chain combines TRBV2 with TRBJ2-2; D perhaps matches TRBD2 (5 bases). This TCR was recovered from a man in his forties in good health and CMV-seronegative. Written as DNA, the CDR3 is TGTGCCAGCACCCGAATAGCGAGCACCGGGGAGCTGTTTTTT. It yields the protein CASTRIASTGELFF. Together with reference TRBV2 and TRBJ2-2, the CDR3 gives the full variable domain: EPEVTQTPSHQVTQMGQEVILRCVPISNHLYFYWYRQILGQKVEFLVSFYNNEISEKSEIFDDQFSVERPDGSNFTLKIRSTKLEDSAMYFCASTRIASTGELFFGEGSRLTVL.